This passage covers 25 T cell receptor beta chains from one sample sequenced in a study of blood T cell repertoires in COVID-19. Using immunoSEQ multiplex PCR, the repertoire was profiled, and TCRdb retains in-frame clones only, with some absent. This sample has roughly 160,000 clones, with roughly 84% found just once. Sequencing input: peripheral blood. The receptors come from a man between 18 and 29 years old with active or convalescent COVID-19.

The chain carries TRBV3-1 (or the pseudogene TRBV3-2) and TRBJ1-4; no reliable D call. In germline, CDR1 is LGHDT, CDR2 YNNKEL (reference sequence). This CDR3 region has 11 residues. V gave up 4 bases and J gave up 11 bases, with 8 bases separating them. The CDR3 DNA follows: TGTGCCAGCAGCCCCTTTCAGAAACTGTTTTTT. Its translation: CASSPFQKLFF.

The gene calls are TRBV5-1 and TRBJ2-1, with TRBD2 as a possible D gene (6 bases). Trimming took off 6 bases at V and 4 bases at J, with 14 bases between the two ends. Germline V lookup: CDR1 SGHRS, CDR2 YFSETQ. This CDR3 region has 14 residues. This CDR3 reads CASNEGGGYNEQFF. Here the CDR3 DNA reads TGCGCCAGCAATGAGGGAGGCGGATACAATGAGCAGTTCTTC.

The J gene is TRBJ2-3, the V gene TRBV3-1 (or the pseudogene TRBV3-2); 9 positions match TRBD2. The CDR3 extends over 16 amino acids. The ends lost 2 bases at V and 2 bases at J; junction bases unmatched: 5. CDR1 is LGHDT, CDR2 YNNKEL, per germline (reference sequence). CDR3 in amino acids: CASSQLAGSLTDTQYF. The CDR3 bases are TGTGCCAGCAGCCAACTAGCGGGAAGCCTCACAGATACGCAGTATTTT.

V gene TRBV5-1 combines with J gene TRBJ1-2; a possible D gene is TRBD1 (6 bases). The CDR3 is 14 residues long. CDR1 and CDR2 from the germline V gene are SGHRS and YFSETQ. Trimming pared 8 bases from V and 3 bases from J, leaving 17 bases between. The CDR3 loop is CARNWEGEDYGYTF. CDR3 bases: TGCGCCAGAAATTGGGAGGGGGAGGACTATGGCTACACCTTC.

J is TRBJ2-3 and V is TRBV6-2 or TRBV6-3, with TRBD2 matching over 13 bases. Germline lookup yields CDR1 MNHEY and CDR2 SVGEGT. The CDR3 length is 17 residues. Trimming at V came to 4 bases and at J to 2 bases, leaving 6 bases not matched to a gene. The DNA of the CDR3 is TGTGCCAGCAGTTTGACTAGCGGGAGGATTAACACAGATACGCAGTATTTT. It yields the protein CASSLTSGRINTDTQYF.

This clone has a handful of counts. The genes are TRBV27 and TRBJ2-3, with 13 bases lining up with TRBD2. The CDR3 runs to 14 residues. The trim removed 7 bases at V and 4 bases at J, leaving 2 bases unmatched. Per germline, CDR1 MNHEY and CDR2 SMNVEV (reference sequence). CDR3 DNA: TGTGCCAGCAAGACTAGCGGGAGGTCAGATACGCAGTATTTT. It encodes CASKTSGRSDTQYF.

The chain couples TRBV12-5 to TRBJ1-1, with 10 bases matching TRBD1. V dropped 6 bases and J dropped 3; count of bases not matched to a gene: 10. Germline V gene data show CDR1 as LGHNT and CDR2 as FRNRAP. The CDR3 contains 16 residues. CDR3 bases: TGTGCTAGTGGCTCGACAGGGGGCGCGGCGGACACTGAAGCTTTCTTT. This codes for CASGSTGGAADTEAFF.

The V gene is TRBV30, the J gene TRBJ1-1, with 7 bases matching TRBD1. This CDR3 contains 17 residues. From germline, CDR1 is GTSNPN and CDR2 SVGIG (reference sequence). With V trimmed by 0 bases and J by 1 base, 11 bases remained unmatched. The CDR3 nucleotides are TGTGCCTGGAGTGTCCCTAAGGGGGCATCTAGGAACACTGAAGCTTTCTTT. The encoded protein is CAWSVPKGASRNTEAFF.

The V and J genes are TRBV5-1 and TRBJ1-1; 7 bases align to TRBD1. Germline CDR1 reads SGHRS; CDR2 reads YFSETQ. V lost 7 bases and J lost 3; bases outside the gene matches: 12. The CDR3 extends over 15 amino acids. The CDR3 protein is CASPTVRTGDTEAFF. CDR3 nucleotide sequence: TGCGCCAGCCCAACGGTCAGGACAGGAGACACTGAAGCTTTCTTT.

The chain couples TRBV5-6 to TRBJ2-7; D gene ambiguous. V was pared by 0 bases and J by 4 bases, with 2 bases between. CDR3 length: 11 residues. Germline loops: CDR1 SGHDT, CDR2 YYEEEE. Here the CDR3 reads CASSLAYEQYF. The CDR3 DNA is TGTGCCAGCAGCTTGGCGTACGAGCAGTACTTC.

This chain joins TRBV6-5 and TRBJ2-7, with 7 nucleotides matching TRBD2. The CDR3 runs 14 residues. Germline V gene sequence: CDR1 MNHEY, CDR2 SVGAGI. Germline trimming cut 2 bases from V and 3 bases from J; bases unmatched to any gene: 4. In nucleotides, the CDR3 is TGTGCCAGCAGTTACCTAGGGAGGGTCTACGAGCAGTACTTC. It encodes CASSYLGRVYEQYF.

J is TRBJ2-4 and V is TRBV6-5; 7 nucleotides agree with TRBD1. V trimming: 6 bases; J trimming: 2 bases; junction bases outside the gene matches: 4. This CDR3 has 14 amino acids. The germline gives CDR1 MNHEY, CDR2 SVGAGI. The DNA of the CDR3 is TGTGCCAGCAGGGACAGGATGTCCAAAAACATTCAGTACTTC. As protein: CASRDRMSKNIQYF.

This sequence joins TRBV7-9 and TRBJ2-7, with D possibly TRBD2 on 6 matching bases. V lost 1 base and J lost 7, with 11 bases in between. Germline CDR1 and CDR2: SEHNR and FQNEAQ (reference sequence). This CDR3 region has 13 residues. CDR3 sequence (DNA): TGTGCCAGCAGCTTAGAACTAGCTAAGGAGCAGTACTTC. Translated: CASSLELAKEQYF.

The chain links TRBV27 to TRBJ2-2; weak D call: TRBD1 (5 bases). This CDR3 spans 16 amino acids. Germline CDR1 and CDR2: MNHEY and SMNVEV (reference sequence). V gave up 5 bases and J gave up 4 bases, with 17 bases separating them. The CDR3 sequence is CASSPQGGVGTGELFF. The DNA for the CDR3 is TGTGCCAGCAGTCCCCAGGGTGGCGTCGGCACCGGGGAGCTGTTTTTT.

The gene calls are TRBV19 and TRBJ1-2, with TRBD1 identical over 7 bases. This CDR3 is built from 13 residues. With V trimmed by 5 bases and J by 8 bases, 8 bases remained unmatched. Per germline, CDR1 LNHDA and CDR2 SQIVND (reference sequence). The CDR3 DNA follows: TGTGCCAGTAGTGCCCGGACAGGCTTAGGCTACACCTTC. It translates to CASSARTGLGYTF.

This clone showed up just once. The J gene is TRBJ1-5, the V gene TRBV19, with D maybe TRBD1 (5 bases). The V end lost 5 bases, the J end lost 6 bases, and 11 bases lay between the germline ends. CDR1 is LNHDA and CDR2 is SQIVND in the germline V gene (reference sequence). The CDR3 consists of 13 residues. The CDR3 DNA sequence: TGTGCCAGTAGTGGCTCAGGGCCTCAGCCCCAGCATTTT. It codes for CASSGSGPQPQHF.

This chain uses TRBV6-5 with TRBJ1-1, with D tentatively TRBD1 (5 bases). This CDR3 is built from 15 residues. Trimming took off 6 bases at V and 0 bases at J, with 14 bases between the two ends. Germline assignment: CDR1 MNHEY and CDR2 SVGAGI. The DNA for the CDR3 is TGTGCCAGCAGGCGGGGTAACAGGATGAACACTGAAGCTTTCTTT. Translated: CASRRGNRMNTEAFF.

The chain has TRBV6-5 and TRBJ1-1, with a possible D match to TRBD1 (6 bases). This CDR3 region has 15 residues. Germline CDR1 and CDR2: MNHEY and SVGAGI. Trimming took off 6 bases at V and 0 bases at J, with 14 bases between the two ends. The CDR3: CASRDSPYMNTEAFF. CDR3 in DNA: TGTGCCAGCAGGGACAGTCCATACATGAACACTGAAGCTTTCTTT.

The chain uses TRBV9 and TRBJ2-7; 7 bases line up with TRBD1. V lost 0 bases and J lost 0; bases outside the gene matches: 6. This CDR3 contains 16 residues. Germline assignment: CDR1 SGDLS and CDR2 YYNGEE. The CDR3 DNA sequence: TGTGCCAGCAGCGTAGGCCAGGGGGAAAGCTCCTACGAGCAGTACTTC. Translating it yields CASSVGQGESSYEQYF.

The chain uses TRBV6-5 and TRBJ2-7; 7 bases agree with TRBD1. The germline CDR1 and CDR2 sequences are MNHEY and SVGAGI. This CDR3 contains 15 residues. The V and J ends lost 5 bases and 2 bases, in that order; junction bases with no gene match: 9. This chain's CDR3 is CASSRGQVRTYEQYF. CDR3 DNA sequence: TGTGCCAGCAGTAGAGGACAGGTTCGCACCTACGAGCAGTACTTC.

This sequence joins TRBV28 and TRBJ1-4; no firm D call. CDR1 and CDR2 from the germline V gene are MDHEN and SYDVKM. V lost 1 base to trimming and J lost 8 bases, with 14 bases between them. The CDR3 covers 15 residues. The CDR3 bases are TGTGCCAGCAGTTTATCATGGCAGGTTGGGGAAAAACTGTTTTTT. Translation: CASSLSWQVGEKLFF. The entire variable domain, with the rest obtained from reference TRBV28 and TRBJ1-4, is as follows: DVKVTQSSRYLVKRTGEKVFLECVQDMDHENMFWYRQDPGLGLRLIYFSYDVKMKEKGDIPEGYSVSREKKERFSLILESASTNQTSMYLCASSLSWQVGEKLFFGSGTQLSVL.

The rearrangement joins TRBV6-1 to TRBJ2-6; 8 bases are shared with TRBD1. The CDR3 runs to 15 residues. V shed 2 bases, J shed 4 bases, and the junction held 1 base outside the gene matches. Germline assignment: CDR1 MNHNS and CDR2 SASEGT. CDR3 in amino acids: CASSEPGGGANVLTF. The CDR3 DNA sequence: TGTGCCAGCAGTGAACCAGGGGGCGGGGCCAACGTCCTGACTTTC.

The chain recombines TRBV7-8 with TRBJ2-1; TRBD2 agrees at 7 bases. J was trimmed by 10 bases and V by 5 bases; bases with no gene match: 11. Germline CDR1 SGHVS, CDR2 FQNEAQ. The CDR3 totals 14 residues. CDR3 region: CASSPISTSLEQFF. The DNA for the CDR3 is TGTGCCAGCAGCCCGATCTCGACTAGCTTAGAGCAGTTCTTC.

This rearrangement joins TRBV27 to TRBJ2-2; TRBD2 matches 7 bases. The CDR3 consists of 16 residues. Germline V lookup: CDR1 MNHEY, CDR2 SMNVEV (reference sequence). V lost 2 bases to trimming and J lost 1 base; unmatched junction nucleotides: 4. The CDR3 DNA reads as TGTGCCAGCAGTTTAGGGCTAGCGGTGAACACCGGGGAGCTGTTTTTT. It codes for CASSLGLAVNTGELFF.

V is TRBV6-5 and J is TRBJ1-1; TRBD1 matches 7 bases. The germline V gene has CDR1 MNHEY and CDR2 SVGAGI. The CDR3 has 12 amino acids. V dropped 10 bases and J dropped 5; count of bases not matched to a gene: 7. The CDR3 coding sequence is TGTGCCACCAGAGCGACAGGGACTGAAGCTTTCTTT. Its protein product is CATRATGTEAFF.